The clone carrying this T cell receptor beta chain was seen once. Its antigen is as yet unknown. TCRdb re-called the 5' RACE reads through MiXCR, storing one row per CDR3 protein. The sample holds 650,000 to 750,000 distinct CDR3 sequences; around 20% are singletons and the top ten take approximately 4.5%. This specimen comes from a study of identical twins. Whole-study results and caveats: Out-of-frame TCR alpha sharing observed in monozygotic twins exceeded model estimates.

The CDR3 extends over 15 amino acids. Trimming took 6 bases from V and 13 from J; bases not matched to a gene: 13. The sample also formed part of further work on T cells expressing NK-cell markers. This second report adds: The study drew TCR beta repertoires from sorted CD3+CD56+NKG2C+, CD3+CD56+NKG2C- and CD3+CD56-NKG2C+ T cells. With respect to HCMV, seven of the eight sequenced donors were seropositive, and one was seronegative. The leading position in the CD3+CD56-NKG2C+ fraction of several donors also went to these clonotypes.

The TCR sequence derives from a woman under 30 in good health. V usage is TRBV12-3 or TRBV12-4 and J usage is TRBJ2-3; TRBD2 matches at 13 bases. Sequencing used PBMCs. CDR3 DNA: TGTGCCAGCAGAGGCCTGTTAGAAGGGACTAGCGGGAAGTATTTT. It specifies CASRGLLEGTSGKYF.